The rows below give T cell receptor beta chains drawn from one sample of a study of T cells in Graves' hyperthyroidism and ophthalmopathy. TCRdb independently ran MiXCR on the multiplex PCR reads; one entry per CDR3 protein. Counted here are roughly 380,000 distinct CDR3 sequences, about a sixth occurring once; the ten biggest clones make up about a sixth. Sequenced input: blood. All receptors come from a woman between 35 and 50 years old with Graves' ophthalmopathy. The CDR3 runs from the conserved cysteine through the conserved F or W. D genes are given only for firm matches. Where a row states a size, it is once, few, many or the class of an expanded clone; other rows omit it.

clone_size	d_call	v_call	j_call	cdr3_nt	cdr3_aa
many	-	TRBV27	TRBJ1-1	TGTGCCAGCAGTTCTGGGTTGGGGAACACTGAAGCTTTCTTT	CASSSGLGNTEAFF
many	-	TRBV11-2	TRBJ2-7	TGTGCCAGCAGCTTAGAGGGTGAGGGGCTCGACGAGCAGTACTTC	CASSLEGEGLDEQYF
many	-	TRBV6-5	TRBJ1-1	TGTGCCAGCAGTTACTCGCTGGGGAAGAACACTGAAGCTTTCTTT	CASSYSLGKNTEAFF
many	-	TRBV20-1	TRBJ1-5	TGCAGTGCTAGAGAAGACAGCAATCAGCCCCAGCATTTT	CSAREDSNQPQHF
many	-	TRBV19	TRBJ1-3	TGTGCCAGTTCGCTTACAGGATTGAACACCATATATTTT	CASSLTGLNTIYF
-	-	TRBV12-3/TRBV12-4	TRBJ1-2	TGTGCCAGCAGCTATATCCCAGGGGCCGACGATGGCTACACCTTC	CASSYIPGADDGYTF
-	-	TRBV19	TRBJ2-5	TGTGCCAGTAGTATCGGGCACGGAACGAGCCTCCAAGAGACCCAGTACTTC	CASSIGHGTSLQETQYF
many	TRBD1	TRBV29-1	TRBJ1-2	TGCAGCGTCGACTTGGACAGGGACTATGGCTACACCTTC	CSVDLDRDYGYTF
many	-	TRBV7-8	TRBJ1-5	TGTGCCAGCAGCTTAGCAGTGTTAGCGGGGGTTAGCAATCAGCCCCAGCATTTT	CASSLAVLAGVSNQPQHF
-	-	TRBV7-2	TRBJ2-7	TGTGCCAGCACCCCTCATGGGCAGTACCGCTACGAGCAGTACTTC	CASTPHGQYRYEQYF
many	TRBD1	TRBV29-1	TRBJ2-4	TGCAGCGTTGAAGTCGGGGGACAGGGGAACATTCAGTACTTC	CSVEVGGQGNIQYF
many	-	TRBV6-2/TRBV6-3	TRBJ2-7	TGTGCCAGCAGCAAAATGGGGCCAGGACGTGAGCAGTACTTC	CASSKMGPGREQYF
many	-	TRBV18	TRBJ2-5	TGTGCCAGCTCACCCAGTGCGGGGAGCGGACAAGAGACCCAGTACTTC	CASSPSAGSGQETQYF
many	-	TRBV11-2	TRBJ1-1	TGTGCCAGCAGCTTAGTGGAAGCTTTCTTT	CASSLVEAFF
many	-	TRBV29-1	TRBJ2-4	TGCAGCGTTATACAGGGTTTTGGAAACATTCAGTACTTC	CSVIQGFGNIQYF
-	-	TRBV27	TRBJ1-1	TGTGCCAGCAGTAAAACAGGATTGAGGGGTACTGAAGCTTTCTTT	CASSKTGLRGTEAFF
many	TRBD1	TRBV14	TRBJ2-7	TGTGCCAGCAGCCTAAGATTCAGGGGGCTCTACGAGCAGTACTTC	CASSLRFRGLYEQYF
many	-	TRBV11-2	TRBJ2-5	TGTGCCAGCAGCTTAAATAGGGTAGAGACCCAGTACTTC	CASSLNRVETQYF
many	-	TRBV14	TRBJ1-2	TGTGCCAGCAGCCAGGCCCGGGGTTACGGCTACACCTTC	CASSQARGYGYTF
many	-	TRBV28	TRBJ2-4	TGTGCCAGCACCAACCGGGACTCCTTAGCCAAAAACATTCAGTACTTC	CASTNRDSLAKNIQYF
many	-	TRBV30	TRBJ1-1	TGTGCCTGCGCCGCGGAGGACGAAGCTTTCTTT	CACAAEDEAFF
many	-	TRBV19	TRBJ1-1	TGTGCCAGTACCCAGTGGAACACTGAAGCTTTCTTT	CASTQWNTEAFF
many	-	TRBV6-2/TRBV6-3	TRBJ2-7	TGTGCCAGCACCAGACAAAAAACCGGGACTGTGACGGCAGACGAGCAGTACTTC	CASTRQKTGTVTADEQYF
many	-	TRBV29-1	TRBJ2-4	TGCAGCGTTGATGTGGCAGGGAGCATTCAGTACTTC	CSVDVAGSIQYF
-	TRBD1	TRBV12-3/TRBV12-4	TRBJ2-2	TGTGCCAGCAGTGCCTCGGACAGGGAGAACACCGGGGAGCTGTTTTTT	CASSASDRENTGELFF
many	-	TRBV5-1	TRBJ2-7	TGCGCCAGCAGCTTGGGCAGGGGAGGAACCTACGAGCAGTACTTC	CASSLGRGGTYEQYF
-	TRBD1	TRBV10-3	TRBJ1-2	TGTGCCATCAGTGAGACCGGGACAGTGGATGGCTACACCTTC	CAISETGTVDGYTF
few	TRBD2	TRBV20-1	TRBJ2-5	TGCAGTGCTAGACGGCTAGCGGGAGGAGAGACCCAGTACTTC	CSARRLAGGETQYF
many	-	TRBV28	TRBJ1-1	TGTGCCAGCGAACAAGGGGCAGGGGACACTGAAGCTTTCTTT	CASEQGAGDTEAFF
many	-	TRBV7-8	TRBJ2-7	TGTGCCAGCAGCTCGTCGGGAGAGGGCGCGTACGAGCAGTACTTC	CASSSSGEGAYEQYF
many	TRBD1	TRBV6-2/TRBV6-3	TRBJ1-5	TGTGCCAGCAGTTACCCTGGACAGGGCGGTCAGCCCCAGCATTTT	CASSYPGQGGQPQHF
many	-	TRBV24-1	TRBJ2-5	TGTGCCACCGCAGAGGCGGGACGGTCCCAAGAGACCCAGTACTTC	CATAEAGRSQETQYF
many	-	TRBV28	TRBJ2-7	TGTGCCAGCAGTTTCATATCGGACGGTTACGAGCAGTACTTC	CASSFISDGYEQYF
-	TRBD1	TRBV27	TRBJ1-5	TGTGCCAGCAGTTTAACGGGGCTCGGGACAGGCAATCAGCCCCAGCATTTT	CASSLTGLGTGNQPQHF
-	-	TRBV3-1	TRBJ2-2	TGTGCCAGCAGCCAAGATGATAGCCGGACCGGGGAGCTGTTTTTT	CASSQDDSRTGELFF
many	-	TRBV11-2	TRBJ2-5	TGTGCCAGCAGCTGGACAGGGAGGGGGACCCAGTACTTC	CASSWTGRGTQYF
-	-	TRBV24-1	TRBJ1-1	TGTGCCACCAGCCAGGGACGTCTGGGCACTGAAGCTTTCTTT	CATSQGRLGTEAFF
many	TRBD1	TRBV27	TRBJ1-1	TGTGCCAGCAGTCACAATACAGGGGTCAATGAAGCTTTCTTT	CASSHNTGVNEAFF
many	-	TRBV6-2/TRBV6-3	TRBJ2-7	TGTGCCAGCAGCCTGCTCCGGACAGAGACATACGAGCAGTACTTC	CASSLLRTETYEQYF
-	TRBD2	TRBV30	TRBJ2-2	TGTGCCTGGGGTGCGGCTAGCGGGAGAACCGGGGAGCTGTTTTTT	CAWGAASGRTGELFF
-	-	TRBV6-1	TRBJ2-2	TGTGCCAGCAGCCGGGGGGCCAGGACCGGGGAGCTGTTTTTT	CASSRGARTGELFF
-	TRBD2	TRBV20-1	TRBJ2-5	TGCAGTGCGGACTACGGGAGGGGGGAGGTCCAAGAGACCCAGTACTTC	CSADYGRGEVQETQYF
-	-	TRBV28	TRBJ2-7	TGTGCCAGCAGGGGAGGGACAGTGGGTCTTTACGAGCAGTACTTC	CASRGGTVGLYEQYF
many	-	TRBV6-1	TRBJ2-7	TGTGCCACCTGGAGCCAGAGCTCCTACGAGCAGTACTTC	CATWSQSSYEQYF